The 4 T cell receptor beta chains in this list originate from one sample, sequenced in a study of CD8+ T cells in alopecia areata. The sequencing template was cDNA reverse transcribed from extracted RNA. Here immunoSEQ multiplex PCR was the method, and the copy in TCRdb shows in-frame clones only, minus some. Counted here are under 250,000 clones, about 56% occurring once; the ten biggest clones make up over 4%. The sequencing input was CD8+ T cells sorted from blood. The origin of the receptors is a human donor in good health.

This clone was found a few times. The rearrangement links TRBV5-1 to TRBJ2-3; D call uncertain. Germline V CDR1 and CDR2: SGHRS, YFSETQ. The CDR3 is 13 amino acids. The ends were cut back, 0 bases at V and 5 bases at J, with 7 bases in the middle. In DNA form, the CDR3 reads TGCGCCAGCAGCTTGGATTCGGGAGATACGCAGTATTTT. This sequence encodes CASSLDSGDTQYF. Variable domain in full (rest from reference TRBV5-1 and TRBJ2-3): KAGVTQTPRYLIKTRGQQVTLSCSPISGHRSVSWYQQTPGQGLQFLFEYFSETQRNKGNFPGRFSGRQFSNSRSEMNVSTLELGDSALYLCASSLDSGDTQYFGPGTRLTVL.

About this clone itself: A much larger clonotype is one base distant, so this may be a read error. CDR3 in DNA: TGTGCCAGCAGTCGGACAGGGGGCACAGATACGCAGTATTTT. It encodes CASSRTGGTDTQYF. The chain employs TRBV2 and TRBJ2-3; 9 bases agree with TRBD1. Trimming at V came to 5 bases and at J to 1 base, leaving 1 base not matched to a gene. This CDR3 comprises 14 residues. CDR1 SNHLY and CDR2 FYNNEI come from the germline V gene. The full variable domain, in which reference TRBV2 and TRBJ2-3 provide the parts outside the CDR3, is EPEVTQTPSHQVTQMGQEVILRCVPISNHLYFYWYRQILGQKVEFLVSFYNNEISEKSEIFDDQFSVERPDGSNFTLKIRSTKLEDSAMYFCASSRTGGTDTQYFGPGTRLTVL.

V is TRBV4-1 and J is TRBJ2-1, with 11 bases lining up with TRBD2. V shed 4 bases, J shed 1 base, and the junction held 6 bases outside the gene matches. Germline assignment: CDR1 MGHRA and CDR2 YSYEKL. The CDR3 covers 17 residues. The DNA for the CDR3 is TGCGCCAGCAGCCCCAGACTAGCGGGGAAGTCCTACAATGAGCAGTTCTTC. Protein sequence: CASSPRLAGKSYNEQFF.

This clone was recorded a few times. This chain uses TRBV19 with TRBJ1-5, with 7 bases aligning to TRBD1. CDR1 and CDR2 from the germline V gene are LNHDA and SQIVND (reference sequence). V shed 10 bases, J shed 5 bases, and the junction held 8 bases outside the gene matches. CDR3 size: 13 residues. The CDR3 nucleotides read TGTGCCACCGGGACAGCGTTGGATCAGCCCCAGCATTTT. Translating it yields CATGTALDQPQHF.